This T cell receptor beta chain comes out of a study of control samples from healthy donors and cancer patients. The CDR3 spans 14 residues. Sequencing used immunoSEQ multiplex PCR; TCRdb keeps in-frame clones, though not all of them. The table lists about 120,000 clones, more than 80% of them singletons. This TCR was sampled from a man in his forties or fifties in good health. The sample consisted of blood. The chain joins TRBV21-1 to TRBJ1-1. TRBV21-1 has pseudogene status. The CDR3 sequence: CASSIIQTGPLAFF. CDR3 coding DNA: TGTGCCAGCAGCATCATCCAGACGGGACCTCTGGCTTTCTTT.